This record looks at one T cell receptor (beta chain) sequence and its context. Only in-frame clones appear in the TCRdb table, and some are missing; sequencing was by immunoSEQ multiplex PCR. The table shows about 260,000 clones, with less than 90% occurring only once. This specimen comes from a study of blood T cell repertoires in COVID-19. About the study: PBMCs, B-cell-depleted T cells, or T cells provided the cDNA or gDNA that made up the material.

V shed 3 bases and J shed 0 bases, with 15 bases lying between them. CDR3 size: 16 residues. CDR1 is DFQATT, CDR2 SNEGSKA, per germline (reference sequence). This sequence was found in a man aged 55 to 69 who had recovered from COVID-19. The sequenced material came from peripheral blood. This chain connects TRBV20-1 to TRBJ1-3; maybe TRBD1 (6 bases). For the CDR3, the DNA is TGCAGTGCTAGTGGGGGGCTCTCTCACTCTGGAAACACCATATATTTT. Encoded protein: CSASGGLSHSGNTIYF.